Listed here is a single T cell receptor (beta chain). The source of the sample is a study of T cell responses to AZD1222 COVID-19 vaccine. This CDR3 contains 14 residues. The V end lost 2 bases, the J end lost 2 bases, and 8 bases lay between the germline ends. CDR1 and CDR2 from the germline V gene are SGHRS and YFSETQ. Sequencing used immunoSEQ multiplex PCR; TCRdb keeps in-frame clones, though not all of them. This sample has approximately 150,000 clones, with about 90% found just once. The rearrangement links TRBV5-1 to TRBJ1-3; D is unclear. The TCR originated in an adult who received the AZD1222 COVID-19 vaccine. The input for sequencing was peripheral blood, taken 28 days after the second AZD1222 dose. CDR3 protein: CASSFERAGNTIYF. DNA of the CDR3: TGCGCCAGCAGCTTCGAAAGGGCTGGAAACACCATATATTTT.